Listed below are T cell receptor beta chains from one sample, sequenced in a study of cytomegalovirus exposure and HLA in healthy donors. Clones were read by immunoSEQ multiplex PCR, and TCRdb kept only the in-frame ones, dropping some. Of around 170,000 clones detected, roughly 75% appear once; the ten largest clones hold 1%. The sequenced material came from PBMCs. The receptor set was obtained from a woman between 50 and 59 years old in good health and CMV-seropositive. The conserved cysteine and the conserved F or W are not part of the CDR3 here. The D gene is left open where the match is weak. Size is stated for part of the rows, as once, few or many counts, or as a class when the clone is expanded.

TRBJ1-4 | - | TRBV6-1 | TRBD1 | ASNPNRGRNEKLF
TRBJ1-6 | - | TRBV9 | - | ASSRGGDGYNSPLH
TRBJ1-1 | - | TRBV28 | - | ASSSTGSFDTEAF
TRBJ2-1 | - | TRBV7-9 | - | SSSLKQRNEQF
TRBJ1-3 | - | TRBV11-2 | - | ASSPAGAGNTIY
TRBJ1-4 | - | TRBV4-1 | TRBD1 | ASSHLDRGSEKLF
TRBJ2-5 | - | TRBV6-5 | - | ASSPTQETQY
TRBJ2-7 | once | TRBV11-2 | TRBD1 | ASSRPLGQGYEQY
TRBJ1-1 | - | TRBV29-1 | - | SVDSTQVPRAF
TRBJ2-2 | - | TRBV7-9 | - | AIPPPGYTGELF
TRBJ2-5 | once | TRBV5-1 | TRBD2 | ASSPRLAGETQY
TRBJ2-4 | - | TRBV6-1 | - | ASSEVPTRGAKNIQY
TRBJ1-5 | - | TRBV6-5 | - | ASSYKRDHSNQPQH
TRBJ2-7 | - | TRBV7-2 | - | ASSLGRLPYEQY
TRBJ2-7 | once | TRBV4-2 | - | ASSQPLGGEQY
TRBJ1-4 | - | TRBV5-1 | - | ASSSGNEKLF
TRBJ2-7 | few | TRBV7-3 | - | ASSPRAGGLSYEQY
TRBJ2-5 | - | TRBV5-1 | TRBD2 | ASTLAGDGRQETQY
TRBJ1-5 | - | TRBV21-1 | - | ASSKAGTEGEVLAQH
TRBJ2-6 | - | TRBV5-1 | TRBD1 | ASSTTGTGGGANVLT
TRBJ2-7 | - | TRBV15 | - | ATSRDWRDSYEQY
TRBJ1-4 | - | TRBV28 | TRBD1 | ASSPPRQGHHEKLF
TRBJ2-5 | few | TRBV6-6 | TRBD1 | ASSFGTGRLGTQY
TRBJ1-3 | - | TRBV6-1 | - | ASSERDTIY
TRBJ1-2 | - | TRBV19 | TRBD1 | ASSIVPQQGNYT
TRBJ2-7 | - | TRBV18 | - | ASSPLGVNDEQY
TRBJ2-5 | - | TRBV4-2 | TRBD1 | ASSRRPGQGEETQY
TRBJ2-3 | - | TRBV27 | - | ASNRRGRESTDTQY
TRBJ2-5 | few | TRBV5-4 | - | ASSLQAGQQTQY
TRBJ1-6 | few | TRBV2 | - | ASSTVKNSPLH
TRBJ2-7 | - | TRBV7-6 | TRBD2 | ASSLAMASGVFAEQY
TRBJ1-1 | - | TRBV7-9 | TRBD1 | SSTADRDTEAF
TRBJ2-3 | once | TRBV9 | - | ASSVGWRTRTDTQY
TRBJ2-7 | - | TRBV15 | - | ATRPREVGYEQY
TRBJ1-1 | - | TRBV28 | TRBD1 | ASTQTGRNTEAF